The rows below give T cell receptor beta chains drawn from one sample of a study of shared clonotypes between healthy human individuals. Sequenced by immunoSEQ multiplex PCR; TCRdb stores in-frame clones only, minus some. The sample consists of approximately 1,500,000 clones, approximately 96% of them appearing once. The source material was naive CD4+ T cells sorted from blood. All receptors come from a man younger than 45 in good health. Both conserved end residues are part of each CDR3. The D gene is left open where the match is weak. Some rows mark clone size as missing; the rest say once, few, many or name a class of expanded clone.

TRBJ2-7 | - | - | TRBV19 | TGTGCCAGTAAGATGGCAACGAGAAACGAGCAGTACTTC | CASKMATRNEQYF
TRBJ2-7 | - | - | TRBV28 | TGTGCCACCACCCCAGACCCCTTCTACGAGCAGTACTTC | CATTPDPFYEQYF
TRBJ2-1 | - | - | TRBV9 | TGTGCCAGCAGCGTAGGGGGCCCAGGGCACAATGAGCAGTTCTTC | CASSVGGPGHNEQFF
TRBJ2-7 | - | TRBD1 | TRBV10-2 | TGCGCCAGCAACGAGGGGGCTCCCTACGAGCAGTACTTC | CASNEGAPYEQYF
TRBJ2-5 | - | TRBD2 | TRBV10-1 | TGCGCCAGCAGTGATGGCGGGGGCCAAGAGACCCAGTACTTC | CASSDGGGQETQYF
TRBJ2-1 | - | - | TRBV9 | TGTGCCAGCAGCGTAGGGACAGTTTCCTACAATGAGCAGTTCTTC | CASSVGTVSYNEQFF
TRBJ1-1 | - | - | TRBV10-2 | TGCGCCAGCAGTGGGGGGATGAACACTGAAGCTTTCTTT | CASSGGMNTEAFF
TRBJ1-1 | - | - | TRBV6-6 | TGTGCCAGCCGGGGGCCGAGGGCTGAAGCTTTCTTT | CASRGPRAEAFF
TRBJ2-1 | - | - | TRBV28 | TGTGCCAGCACCCAAGGGGCCGGGATACCCTACAATGAGCAGTTCTTC | CASTQGAGIPYNEQFF
TRBJ2-1 | - | - | TRBV7-6 | TGTGCCAGCAGCTTGCAATCAGCATCGAATGAGCAGTTCTTC | CASSLQSASNEQFF
TRBJ2-2 | - | TRBD2 | TRBV29-1 | TGCAGCGCCGTGAGGACTAGCGGGACAGCGGGGGAGCTGTTTTTT | CSAVRTSGTAGELFF
TRBJ1-1 | once | - | TRBV28 | TGTGCCAGCAGCCGCAGTGGGCGGGGATCGAGTACAACTGAAGCTTTCTTT | CASSRSGRGSSTTEAFF
TRBJ1-2 | - | - | TRBV4-3 | TGCGCCAGCAGCCAAGACAGACAGGCCTACGGCTACACCTTC | CASSQDRQAYGYTF
TRBJ2-3 | - | TRBD2 | TRBV11-2 | TGTGCCAGCAGCTCCCCGGGACTAGGGGTGGGAGCTACGCAGTATTTT | CASSSPGLGVGATQYF
TRBJ2-1 | - | - | TRBV4-2 | TGTGCCAGCAGCCAAGGGAGAGGGACCAAACTATACAATGAGCAGTTCTTC | CASSQGRGTKLYNEQFF
TRBJ2-7 | - | TRBD1 | TRBV5-1 | TGCGCCAGCAGCTTGTCCGCCGTCCGGGACAGGAGCTCCTACGAGCAGTACTTC | CASSLSAVRDRSSYEQYF
TRBJ2-3 | once | TRBD2 | TRBV5-4 | TGTGCCAGCAGCTTATGGGGACTAGGTGGCACAGATACGCAGTATTTT | CASSLWGLGGTDTQYF
TRBJ2-7 | - | - | TRBV4-3 | TGCGCCAGCAGCCAAGAGGGACGGGGCTCGTACGAGCAGTACTTC | CASSQEGRGSYEQYF
TRBJ2-7 | once | TRBD1 | TRBV29-1 | TGCAGCGCCGTGGACAGGGAAGACTACGAGCAGTACTTC | CSAVDREDYEQYF
TRBJ2-7 | - | - | TRBV7-6 | TGTGCCAGCAGCTTAGAGGCGGGGTTCGAGCAGTACTTC | CASSLEAGFEQYF
TRBJ1-1 | - | TRBD1 | TRBV5-1 | TGCGCCAGCAGCTTGTTCTCGGGACAGGCGGACACTGAAGCTTTCTTT | CASSLFSGQADTEAFF
TRBJ2-1 | - | - | TRBV5-1 | TGCGCCAGCAGCAAAGGTAATGAGCAGTTCTTC | CASSKGNEQFF
TRBJ2-7 | - | TRBD1 | TRBV5-1 | TGCGCCAGCAGCTACTGGGACAGCTCCTACGAGCAGTACTTC | CASSYWDSSYEQYF
TRBJ1-5 | once | - | TRBV6-1 | TGTGCCAGCAGTGAAGCGCAACATAGCAATCAGCCCCAGCATTTT | CASSEAQHSNQPQHF
TRBJ1-1 | once | TRBD1 | TRBV5-8 | TGTGCCAGCAGCCCCTACCGACAGGGCCCTACTGAAGCTTTCTTT | CASSPYRQGPTEAFF
TRBJ2-7 | - | - | TRBV28 | TGTGCCAGTACTCGAGGAACCTACGAGCAGTACTTC | CASTRGTYEQYF
TRBJ2-5 | - | - | TRBV7-9 | TGTGCCAGCAGCTTATTGGCATCCGGAGAGACCCAGTACTTC | CASSLLASGETQYF
TRBJ2-7 | - | - | TRBV5-4 | TGTGCCAGCAGCTTGGTAGGGGATGAGCAGTACTTC | CASSLVGDEQYF
TRBJ2-1 | - | TRBD1 | TRBV5-4 | TGTGCCAGCAGCGGAATAGACAGGGTCGGCAATGAGCAGTTCTTC | CASSGIDRVGNEQFF
TRBJ2-7 | - | - | TRBV5-1 | TGCGCCAGCAGCTTGGAGTCGAGCAGGTCGAGCTCCTACGAGCAGTACTTC | CASSLESSRSSSYEQYF
TRBJ2-7 | - | TRBD2 | TRBV7-9 | TGTGCCAGCAGTCCGACTAGCCTCTCCTACGAGCAGTACTTC | CASSPTSLSYEQYF
TRBJ1-1 | - | TRBD1 | TRBV6-5 | TGTGCCAGCAGATACGCCTCAGGGGGCGGCACTGAAGCTTTCTTT | CASRYASGGGTEAFF
TRBJ2-1 | - | - | TRBV6-5 | TGTGCCAGCGCGCAGCTTCAGTTGAATGAGCAGTTCTTC | CASAQLQLNEQFF
TRBJ2-3 | - | - | TRBV6-1 | TGTGCCAGCAGTGAAGCTTCCGTTAGCACAGATACGCAGTATTTT | CASSEASVSTDTQYF
TRBJ2-7 | - | TRBD1 | TRBV4-3 | TGCGCCAGCAGCCGGACCGCAGGGGGCAACTACGAGCAGTACTTC | CASSRTAGGNYEQYF